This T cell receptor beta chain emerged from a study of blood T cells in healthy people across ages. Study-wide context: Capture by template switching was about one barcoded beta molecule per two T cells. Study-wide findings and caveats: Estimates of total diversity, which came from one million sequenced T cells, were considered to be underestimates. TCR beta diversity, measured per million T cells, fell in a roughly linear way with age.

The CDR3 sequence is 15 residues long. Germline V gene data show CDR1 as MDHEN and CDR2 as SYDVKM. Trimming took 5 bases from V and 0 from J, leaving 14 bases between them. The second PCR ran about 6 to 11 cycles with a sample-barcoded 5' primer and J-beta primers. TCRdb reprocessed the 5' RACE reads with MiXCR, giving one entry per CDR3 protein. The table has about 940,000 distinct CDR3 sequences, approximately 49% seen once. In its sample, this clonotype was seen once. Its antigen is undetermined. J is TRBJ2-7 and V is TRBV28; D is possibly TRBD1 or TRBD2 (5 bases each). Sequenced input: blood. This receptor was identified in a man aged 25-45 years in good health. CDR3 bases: TGTGCCAGCAGTCTTACTAGGGGCAGCTCCTACGAGCAGTACTTC. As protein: CASSLTRGSSYEQYF.